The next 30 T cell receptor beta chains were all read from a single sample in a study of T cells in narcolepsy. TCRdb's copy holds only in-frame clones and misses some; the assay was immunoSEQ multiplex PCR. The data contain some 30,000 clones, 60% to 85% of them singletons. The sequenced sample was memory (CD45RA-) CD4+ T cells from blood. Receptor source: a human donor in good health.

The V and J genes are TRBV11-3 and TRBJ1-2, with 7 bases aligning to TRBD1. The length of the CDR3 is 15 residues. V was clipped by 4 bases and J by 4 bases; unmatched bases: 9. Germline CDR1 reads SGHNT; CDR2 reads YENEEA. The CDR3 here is CASSSRKGQSYGYTF. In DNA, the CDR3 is TGTGCCAGCAGCTCGCGTAAGGGACAGAGCTATGGCTACACCTTC.

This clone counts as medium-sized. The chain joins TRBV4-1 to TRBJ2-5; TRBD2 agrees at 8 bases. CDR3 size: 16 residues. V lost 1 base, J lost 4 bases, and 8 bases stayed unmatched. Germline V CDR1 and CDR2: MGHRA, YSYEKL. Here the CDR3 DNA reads TGCGCCAGCAGCCAAGGGGGCGGGAGGTATGGAGAGACCCAGTACTTC. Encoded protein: CASSQGGGRYGETQYF.

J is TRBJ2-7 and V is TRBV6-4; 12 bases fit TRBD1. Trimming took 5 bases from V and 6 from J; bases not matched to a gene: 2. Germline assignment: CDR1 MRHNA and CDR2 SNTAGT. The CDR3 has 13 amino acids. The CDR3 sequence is CASSPGQGAEQYF. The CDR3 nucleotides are TGTGCCAGCAGTCCGGGACAGGGGGCCGAGCAGTACTTC.

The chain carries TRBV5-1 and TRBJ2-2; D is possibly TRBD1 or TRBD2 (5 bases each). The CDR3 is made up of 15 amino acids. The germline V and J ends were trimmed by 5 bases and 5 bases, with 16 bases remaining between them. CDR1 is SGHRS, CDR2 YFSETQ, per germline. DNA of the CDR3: TGCGCCAGCAGTCCGGGGACCACCCAAACCGGGGAGCTGTTTTTT. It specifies CASSPGTTQTGELFF.

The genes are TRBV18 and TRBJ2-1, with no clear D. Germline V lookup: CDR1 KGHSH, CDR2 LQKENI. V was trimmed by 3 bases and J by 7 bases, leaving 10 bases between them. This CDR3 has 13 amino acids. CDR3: CASSPWKGNEQFF. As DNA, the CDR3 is TGTGCCAGCTCACCCTGGAAGGGTAATGAGCAGTTCTTC. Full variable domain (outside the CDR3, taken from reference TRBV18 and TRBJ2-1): NAGVMQNPRHLVRRRGQEARLRCSPMKGHSHVYWYRQLPEEGLKFMVYLQKENIIDESGMPKERFSAEFPKEGPSILRIQQVVRGDSAAYFCASSPWKGNEQFFGPGTRLTVL.

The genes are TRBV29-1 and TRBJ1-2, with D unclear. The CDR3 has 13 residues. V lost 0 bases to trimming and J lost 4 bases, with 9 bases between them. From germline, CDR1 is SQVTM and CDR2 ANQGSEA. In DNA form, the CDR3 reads TGCAGCGTTGAAGACAGGATTTCCTATGGCTACACCTTC. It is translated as CSVEDRISYGYTF.

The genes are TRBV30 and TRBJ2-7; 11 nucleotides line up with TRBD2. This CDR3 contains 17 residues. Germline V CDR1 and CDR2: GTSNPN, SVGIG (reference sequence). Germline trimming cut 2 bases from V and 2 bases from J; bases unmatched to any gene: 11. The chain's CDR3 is CAWSPQVASGRTYEQYF. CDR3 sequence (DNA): TGTGCCTGGAGTCCCCAGGTGGCTAGCGGGAGGACCTACGAGCAGTACTTC.

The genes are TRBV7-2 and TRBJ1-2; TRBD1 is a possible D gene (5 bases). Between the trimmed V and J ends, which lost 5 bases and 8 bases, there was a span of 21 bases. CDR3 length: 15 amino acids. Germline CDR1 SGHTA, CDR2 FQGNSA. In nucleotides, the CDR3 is TGTGCCAGCAGCCCCCTGGGGGGAATGTCCGTGGGCTACACCTTC. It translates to CASSPLGGMSVGYTF. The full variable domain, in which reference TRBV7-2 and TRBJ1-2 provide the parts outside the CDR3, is GAGVSQSPSNKVTEKGKDVELRCDPISGHTALYWYRQSLGQGLEFLIYFQGNSAPDKSGLPSDRFSAERTGGSVSTLTIQRTQQEDSAVYLCASSPLGGMSVGYTFGSGTRLTVV.

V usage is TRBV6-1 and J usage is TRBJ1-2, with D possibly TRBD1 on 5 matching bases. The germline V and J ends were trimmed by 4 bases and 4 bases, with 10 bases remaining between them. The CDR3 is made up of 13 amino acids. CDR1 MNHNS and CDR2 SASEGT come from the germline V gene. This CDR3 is CASSGVGTYGYTF. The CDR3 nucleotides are TGTGCCAGCAGTGGGGTGGGGACCTATGGCTACACCTTC.

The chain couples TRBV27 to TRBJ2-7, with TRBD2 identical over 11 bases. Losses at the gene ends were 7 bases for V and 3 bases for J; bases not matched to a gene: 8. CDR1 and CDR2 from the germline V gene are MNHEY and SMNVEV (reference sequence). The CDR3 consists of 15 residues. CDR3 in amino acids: CASTRLAGRSYEQYF. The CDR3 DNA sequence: TGTGCCAGCACCCGACTAGCGGGACGTAGCTACGAGCAGTACTTC.

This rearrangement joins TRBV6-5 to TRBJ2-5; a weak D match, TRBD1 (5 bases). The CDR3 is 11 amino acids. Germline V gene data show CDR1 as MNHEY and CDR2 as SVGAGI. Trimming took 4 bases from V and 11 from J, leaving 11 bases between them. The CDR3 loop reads CASSSSGNQYF. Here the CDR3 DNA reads TGTGCCAGCAGTTCGTCAGGGAATCAGTACTTC.

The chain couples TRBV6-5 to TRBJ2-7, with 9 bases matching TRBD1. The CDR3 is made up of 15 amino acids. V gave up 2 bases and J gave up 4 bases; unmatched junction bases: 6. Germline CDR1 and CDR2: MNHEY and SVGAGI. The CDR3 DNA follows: TGTGCCAGCAGTTACGAGGGACAGGGCGGATACGAGCAGTACTTC. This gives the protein CASSYEGQGGYEQYF.

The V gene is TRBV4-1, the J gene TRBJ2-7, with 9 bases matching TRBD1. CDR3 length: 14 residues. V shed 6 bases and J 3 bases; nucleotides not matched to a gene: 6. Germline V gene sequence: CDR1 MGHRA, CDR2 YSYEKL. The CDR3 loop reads CASSTGTGFYEQYF. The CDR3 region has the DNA TGCGCCAGCAGTACCGGGACAGGGTTCTACGAGCAGTACTTC.

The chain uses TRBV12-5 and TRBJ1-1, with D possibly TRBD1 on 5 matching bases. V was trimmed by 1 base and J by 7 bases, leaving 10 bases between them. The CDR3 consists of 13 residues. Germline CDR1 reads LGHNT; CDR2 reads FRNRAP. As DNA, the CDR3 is TGTGCTAGTGGTTTGGCGACAGCGAGTGAAGCTTTCTTT. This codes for CASGLATASEAFF.

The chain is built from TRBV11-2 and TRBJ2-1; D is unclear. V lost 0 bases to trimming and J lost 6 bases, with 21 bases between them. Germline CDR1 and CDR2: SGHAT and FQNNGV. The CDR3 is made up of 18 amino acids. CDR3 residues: CASSLDPPGQGLGNEQFF. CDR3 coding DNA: TGTGCCAGCAGCTTAGATCCTCCAGGCCAAGGTCTGGGCAATGAGCAGTTCTTC.

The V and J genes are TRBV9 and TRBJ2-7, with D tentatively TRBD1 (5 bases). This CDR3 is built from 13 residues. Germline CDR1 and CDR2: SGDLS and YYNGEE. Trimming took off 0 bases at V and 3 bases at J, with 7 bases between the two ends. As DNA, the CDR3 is TGTGCCAGCAGCGTAGGACAGAGCTACGAGCAGTACTTC. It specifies CASSVGQSYEQYF.

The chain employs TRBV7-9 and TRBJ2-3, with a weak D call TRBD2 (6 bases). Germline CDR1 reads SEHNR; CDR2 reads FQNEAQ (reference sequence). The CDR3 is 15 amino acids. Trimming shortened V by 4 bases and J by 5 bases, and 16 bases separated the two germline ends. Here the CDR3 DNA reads TGTGCCAGCAGCTCCCAGAGCGGGTCTAGAGATACGCAGTATTTT. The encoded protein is CASSSQSGSRDTQYF.

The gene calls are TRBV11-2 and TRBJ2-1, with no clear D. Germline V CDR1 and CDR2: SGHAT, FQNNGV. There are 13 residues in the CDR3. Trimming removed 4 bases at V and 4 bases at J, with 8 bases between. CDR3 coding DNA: TGTGCCAGCAGCTCGGAACTATACAATGAGCAGTTCTTC. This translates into CASSSELYNEQFF.

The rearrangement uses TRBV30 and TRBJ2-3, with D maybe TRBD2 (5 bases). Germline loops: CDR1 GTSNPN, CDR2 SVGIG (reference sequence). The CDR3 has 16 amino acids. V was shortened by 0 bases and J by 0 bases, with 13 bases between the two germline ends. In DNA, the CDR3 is TGTGCCTGGAGTGTCGGGCTAGCAGTTAGCACAGATACGCAGTATTTT. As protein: CAWSVGLAVSTDTQYF.

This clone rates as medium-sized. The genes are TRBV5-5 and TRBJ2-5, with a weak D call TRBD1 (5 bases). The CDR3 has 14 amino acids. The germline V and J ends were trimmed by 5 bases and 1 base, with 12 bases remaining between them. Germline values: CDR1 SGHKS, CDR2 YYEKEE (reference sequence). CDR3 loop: CASRVGAIQETQYF. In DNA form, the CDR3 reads TGTGCCAGCAGAGTTGGGGCCATCCAAGAGACCCAGTACTTC.

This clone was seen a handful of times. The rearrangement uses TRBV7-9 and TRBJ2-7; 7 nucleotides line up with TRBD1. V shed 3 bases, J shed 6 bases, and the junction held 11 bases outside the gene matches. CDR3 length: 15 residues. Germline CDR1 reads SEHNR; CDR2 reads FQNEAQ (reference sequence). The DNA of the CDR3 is TGTGCCAGCAGCTTGGGTCCTGCGACAGGGTCCGAGCAGTACTTC. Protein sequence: CASSLGPATGSEQYF.

This CDR3 is CASSPGIGGSETQYF. The CDR3 coding sequence is TGTGCCAGCAGCCCGGGGATAGGCGGGTCGGAGACCCAGTACTTC. The chain uses TRBV14 and TRBJ2-5, with a tentative D call TRBD2 (5 bases). In germline, CDR1 is SGHDN, CDR2 FVKESK. The CDR3 spans 15 residues. V gave up 4 bases and J gave up 5 bases, with 17 bases separating them.

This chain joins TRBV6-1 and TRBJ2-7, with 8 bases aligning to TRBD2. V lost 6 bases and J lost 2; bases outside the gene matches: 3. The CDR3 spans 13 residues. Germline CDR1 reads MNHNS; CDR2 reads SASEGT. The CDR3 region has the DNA TGTGCCAGCAGAAGCGGGAGCCCCTACGAGCAGTACTTC. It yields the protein CASRSGSPYEQYF.

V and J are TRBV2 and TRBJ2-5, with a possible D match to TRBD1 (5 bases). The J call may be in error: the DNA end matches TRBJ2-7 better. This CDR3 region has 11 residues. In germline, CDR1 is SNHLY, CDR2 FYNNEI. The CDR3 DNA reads TGTGCCAGCAGGACAGTTGCCGAGCAGTACTTC. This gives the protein CASRTVAEQYF.

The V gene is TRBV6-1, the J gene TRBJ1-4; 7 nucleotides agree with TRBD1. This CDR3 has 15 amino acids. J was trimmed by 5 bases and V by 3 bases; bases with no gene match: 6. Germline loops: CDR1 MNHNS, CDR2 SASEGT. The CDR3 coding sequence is TGTGCCAGCAGTGACAGACAGGGAATAAATGAAAAACTGTTTTTT. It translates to CASSDRQGINEKLFF.

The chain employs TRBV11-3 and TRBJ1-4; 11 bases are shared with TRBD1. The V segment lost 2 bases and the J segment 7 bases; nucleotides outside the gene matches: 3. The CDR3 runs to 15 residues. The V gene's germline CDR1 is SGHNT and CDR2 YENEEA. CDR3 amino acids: CASSLFGTGGEKLFF. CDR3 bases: TGTGCCAGCAGCTTATTTGGGACAGGGGGTGAAAAACTGTTTTTT.

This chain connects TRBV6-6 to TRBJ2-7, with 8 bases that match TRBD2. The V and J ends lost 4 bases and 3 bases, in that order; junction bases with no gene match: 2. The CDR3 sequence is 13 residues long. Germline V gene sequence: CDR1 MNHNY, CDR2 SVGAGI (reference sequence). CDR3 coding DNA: TGTGCCAGCAGTTGGGGACTAGACTACGAGCAGTACTTC. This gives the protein CASSWGLDYEQYF.

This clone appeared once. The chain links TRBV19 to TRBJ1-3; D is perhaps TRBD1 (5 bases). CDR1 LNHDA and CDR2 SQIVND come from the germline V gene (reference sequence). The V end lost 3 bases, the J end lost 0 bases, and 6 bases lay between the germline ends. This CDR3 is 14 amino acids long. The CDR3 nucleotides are TGTGCCAGTAGTATGGGGGACTCTGGAAACACCATATATTTT. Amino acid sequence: CASSMGDSGNTIYF.

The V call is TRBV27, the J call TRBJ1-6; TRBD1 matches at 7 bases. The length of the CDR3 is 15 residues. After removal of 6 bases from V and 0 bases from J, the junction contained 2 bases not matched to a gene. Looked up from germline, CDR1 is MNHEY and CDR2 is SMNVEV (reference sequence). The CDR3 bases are TGTGCCAGCAGGCAGGGGGGCTCCTATAATTCACCCCTCCACTTT. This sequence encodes CASRQGGSYNSPLHF.

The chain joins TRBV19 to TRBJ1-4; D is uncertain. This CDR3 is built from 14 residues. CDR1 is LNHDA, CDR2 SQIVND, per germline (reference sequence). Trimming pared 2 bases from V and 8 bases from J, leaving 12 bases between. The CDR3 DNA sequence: TGTGCCAGTAGTATATTAGGGCACGGGGAAAAACTGTTTTTT. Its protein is CASSILGHGEKLFF.